Below are 4 T cell receptor beta chains sequenced from a single sample in a study of blood T cells in healthy people across ages. For the second PCR, which ran for about 7 to 12 cycles, a sample-barcoded 5' primer and a J-beta primer mix were used. TCRdb processed the 5' RACE reads anew with MiXCR; each CDR3 protein has one entry. The repertoire includes approximately 1,000,000 distinct CDR3 sequences, over 35% of them detected once, and about 20% sits in the top ten. Specimen: blood. All receptors derive from a woman aged 60-75 years in good health.

This clonotype was picked up a small number of times. The chain is built from TRBV12-3 or TRBV12-4 and TRBJ2-5; 9 bases match TRBD1. This CDR3 is 16 amino acids long. Unmatched junction bases numbered 10, after V lost 3 bases and J lost 5 bases. The CDR3 DNA reads as TGTGCCAGCAGTTTGGAACGGACAGGGGCGGGGGAGACCCAGTACTTC. It translates to CASSLERTGAGETQYF.

A few counts support this clonotype. This chain uses TRBV4-1 with TRBJ2-1; TRBD1 matches at 7 bases. The ends lost 3 bases at V and 12 bases at J; junction bases unmatched: 5. The CDR3 loop spans 12 amino acids. Germline V gene lookup returns CDR1 MGHRA and CDR2 YSYEKL. As DNA, the CDR3 is TGCGCCAGCAGCCAGCAGGGGGTTTCGCAGTTCTTC. It yields the protein CASSQQGVSQFF.

The rearrangement links TRBV13 to TRBJ2-7, with TRBD2 as a possible D gene (5 bases). Germline-derived CDR1 and CDR2 are PRHDT and FYEKMQ (reference sequence). Trimming removed 4 bases at V and 3 bases at J, with 13 bases between. The CDR3 has 14 residues. The DNA for the CDR3 is TGTGCCAGCAGCTCAAGGACGGGATACTACGAGCAGTACTTC. It codes for CASSSRTGYYEQYF.

V usage is TRBV7-9 and J usage is TRBJ2-7; 9 nucleotides align to TRBD2. J lost 5 bases, V lost 2 bases, and 7 bases had no gene match. Germline values: CDR1 SEHNR, CDR2 FQNEAQ (reference sequence). This CDR3 contains 15 residues. The CDR3 loop is CASSLLASGNNEQYF. The DNA of the CDR3 is TGTGCCAGCAGCTTACTGGCTAGCGGGAACAACGAGCAGTACTTC. The whole variable domain, remainder taken from reference TRBV7-9 and TRBJ2-7, is DTGVSQNPRHKITKRGQNVTFRCDPISEHNRLYWYRQTLGQGPEFLTYFQNEAQLEKSRLLSDRFSAERPKGSFSTLEIQRTEQGDSAMYLCASSLLASGNNEQYFGPGTRLTVT.